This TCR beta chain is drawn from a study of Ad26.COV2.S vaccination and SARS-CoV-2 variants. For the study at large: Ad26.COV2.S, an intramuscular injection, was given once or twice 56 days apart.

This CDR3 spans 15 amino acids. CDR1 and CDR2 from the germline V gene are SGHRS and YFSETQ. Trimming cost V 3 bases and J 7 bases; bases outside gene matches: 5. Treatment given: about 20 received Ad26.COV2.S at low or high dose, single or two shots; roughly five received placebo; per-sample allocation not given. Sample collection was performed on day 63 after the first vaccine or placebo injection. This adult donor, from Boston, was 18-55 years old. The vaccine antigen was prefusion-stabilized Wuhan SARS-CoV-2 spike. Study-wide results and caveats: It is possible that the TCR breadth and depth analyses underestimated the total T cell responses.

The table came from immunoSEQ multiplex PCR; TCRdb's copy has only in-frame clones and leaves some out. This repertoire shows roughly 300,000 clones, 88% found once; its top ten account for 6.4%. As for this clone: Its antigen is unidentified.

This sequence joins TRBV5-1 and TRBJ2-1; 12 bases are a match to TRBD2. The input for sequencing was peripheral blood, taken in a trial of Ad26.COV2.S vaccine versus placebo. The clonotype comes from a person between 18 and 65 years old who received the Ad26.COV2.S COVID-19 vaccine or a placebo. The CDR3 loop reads CASSSGLAGRNEQFF. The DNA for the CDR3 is TGCGCCAGCAGCTCAGGACTAGCGGGGAGAAATGAGCAGTTCTTC.